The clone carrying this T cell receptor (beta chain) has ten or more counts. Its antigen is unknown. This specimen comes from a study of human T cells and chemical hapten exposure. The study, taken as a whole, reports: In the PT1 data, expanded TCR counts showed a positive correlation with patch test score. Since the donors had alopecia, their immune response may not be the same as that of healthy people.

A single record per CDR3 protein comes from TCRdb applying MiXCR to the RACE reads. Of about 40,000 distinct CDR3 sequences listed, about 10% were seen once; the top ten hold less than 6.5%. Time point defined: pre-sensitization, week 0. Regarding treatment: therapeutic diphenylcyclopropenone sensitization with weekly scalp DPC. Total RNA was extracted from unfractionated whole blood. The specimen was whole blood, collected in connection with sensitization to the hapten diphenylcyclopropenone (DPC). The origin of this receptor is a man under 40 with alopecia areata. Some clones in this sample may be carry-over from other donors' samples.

This chain's CDR3 is CASSNLAVPQETQYF. The CDR3, as DNA: TGTGCCAGTAGTAATCTGGCAGTTCCCCAAGAGACCCAGTACTTC. This chain links TRBV19 with TRBJ2-5; D remains unclear. The length of the CDR3 is 15 residues. V lost 4 bases and J lost 1, with 13 bases in between. Germline assignment: CDR1 LNHDA and CDR2 SQIVND (reference sequence).